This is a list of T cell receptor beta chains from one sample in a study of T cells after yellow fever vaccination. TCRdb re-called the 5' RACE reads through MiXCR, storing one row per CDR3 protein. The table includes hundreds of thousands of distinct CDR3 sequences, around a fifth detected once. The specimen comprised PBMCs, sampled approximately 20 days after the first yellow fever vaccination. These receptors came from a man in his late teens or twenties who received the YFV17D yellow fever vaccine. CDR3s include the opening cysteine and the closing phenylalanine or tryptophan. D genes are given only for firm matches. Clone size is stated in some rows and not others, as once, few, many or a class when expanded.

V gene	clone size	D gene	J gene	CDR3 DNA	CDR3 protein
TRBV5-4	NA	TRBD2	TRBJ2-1	TGTGCCAGCAGTGGGGGACTAGAAATCGAGCAGTTCTTC	CASSGGLEIEQFF
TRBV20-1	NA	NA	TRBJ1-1	TGCAGTGCTAGAGATCCGCTGGAGAACACTGAAGCTTTCTTT	CSARDPLENTEAFF
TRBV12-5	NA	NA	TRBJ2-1	TGTGCTAGCACAATGGGGGATAGCGGTAACAATGAGCAGTTCTTC	CASTMGDSGNNEQFF
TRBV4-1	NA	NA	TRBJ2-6	TGCGCCAGCAGCCCAACAGGCGGCTCTGGGGCCAACGTCCTGACTTTC	CASSPTGGSGANVLTF
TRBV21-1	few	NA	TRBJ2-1	TGTGCCAGCACCTTGGGGGAACGGGACAGGGGTTACAATGAGCAGTTCTTC	CASTLGERDRGYNEQFF
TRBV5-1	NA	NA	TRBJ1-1	TGCGCCAGCAGCTTGGTGCCGGGATCCGGCACTGAAGCTTTCTTT	CASSLVPGSGTEAFF
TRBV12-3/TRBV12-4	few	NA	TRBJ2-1	TGTGCCAGCACTCGAGCCGGGGCGGAGGGCAATGAGCAGTTCTTC	CASTRAGAEGNEQFF
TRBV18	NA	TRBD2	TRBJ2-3	TGTGCCAGCTCACCAGGTAGCGGGGGGGATCCAGATACGCAGTATTTT	CASSPGSGGDPDTQYF
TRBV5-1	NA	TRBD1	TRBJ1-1	TGCGCCAGCAGCTACCTAGGGACAGCGAACACTGAAGCTTTCTTT	CASSYLGTANTEAFF
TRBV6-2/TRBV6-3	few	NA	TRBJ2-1	TGTGCCAGCAGTTACTCGGGCAGTATCTACAATGAGCAGTTCTTC	CASSYSGSIYNEQFF
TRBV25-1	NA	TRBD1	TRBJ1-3	TGTGCCAGCAGTGAATTTGAGGGGACAGGCTCTGGAAACACCATATATTTT	CASSEFEGTGSGNTIYF
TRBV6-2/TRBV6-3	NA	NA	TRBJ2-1	TGTGCCAGCAGTTTTATGGACGGAAGCTCCTACAATGAGCAGTTCTTC	CASSFMDGSSYNEQFF
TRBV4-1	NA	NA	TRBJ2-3	TGCGCCAGCAGCTCGCAAGGCTCCGCCACCCCCGCAGATACGCAGTATTTT	CASSSQGSATPADTQYF
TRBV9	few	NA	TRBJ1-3	TGTGCCAGCAGCGTGTCTTCGGTTGGGCAGACTGGAAACACCATATATTTT	CASSVSSVGQTGNTIYF
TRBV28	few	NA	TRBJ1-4	TGTGCCTGCAGGGCGACTAATGAAAAACTGTTTTTT	CACRATNEKLFF
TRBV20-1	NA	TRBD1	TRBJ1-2	TGCAGTGCTCAGGACAGGTCTCGGTATGGCTACACCTTC	CSAQDRSRYGYTF
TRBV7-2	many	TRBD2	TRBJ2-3	TGTGCCAGCAGCTTAGTTGGGGGGGGGTCAGATACGCAGTATTTT	CASSLVGGGSDTQYF
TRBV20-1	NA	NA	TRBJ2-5	TGCAGTGCTTGGGACGGAAGGACCCAGTACTTC	CSAWDGRTQYF
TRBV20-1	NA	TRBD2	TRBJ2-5	TGCAGTGCTAGAGATTTCAGGACTAGCGGAAAGACCCAGTACTTC	CSARDFRTSGKTQYF
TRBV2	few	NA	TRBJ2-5	TGTGCCACCTCCGGATCGGGAGAGACCCAGTACTTC	CATSGSGETQYF
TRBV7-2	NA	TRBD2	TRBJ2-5	TGTGCCAGCAGCTTACTAGCGGGGGTCCGAACCGAACCGGCTTTTATTATGGAGACCCAGTACTTC	CASSLLAGVRTEPAFIMETQYF
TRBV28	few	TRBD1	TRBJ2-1	TGTGCCAGCAGTTACCCGGGGACAGAGTACAATGAGCAGTTCTTC	CASSYPGTEYNEQFF
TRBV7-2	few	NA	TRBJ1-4	TGTGCCAGCAGCTTAGATTCGGGTAGCACCGAAAAACTGTTTTTT	CASSLDSGSTEKLFF
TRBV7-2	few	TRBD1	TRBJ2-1	TGTGCCAGCAGCTCCGACAGGGGTACCTACAATGAGCAGTTCTTC	CASSSDRGTYNEQFF
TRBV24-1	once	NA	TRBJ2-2	TGTGCCACGTCCAACACCGGGGAGCTGTTTTTT	CATSNTGELFF
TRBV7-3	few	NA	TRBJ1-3	TGTGCCAGCAGCCTAAACCCTCCGGGGGCGCGGGACACCATATATTTT	CASSLNPPGARDTIYF
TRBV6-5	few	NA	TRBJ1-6	TGTGCCAGCAGTTACGAGGGGGAGGTTAATTCACCCCTCCACTTT	CASSYEGEVNSPLHF
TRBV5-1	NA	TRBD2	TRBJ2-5	TGCGCCAGCAGCTCTCCGGGGGCGGGGGGCCCTCAAGAGACCCAGTACTTC	CASSSPGAGGPQETQYF
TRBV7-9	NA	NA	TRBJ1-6	TGTGCCAGCAGCTCCCTACTCTATAATTCACCCCTCCACTTT	CASSSLLYNSPLHF
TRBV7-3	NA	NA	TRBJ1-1	TGTGCCAGCAGTCGGGATTTGGACACTGAAGCTTTCTTT	CASSRDLDTEAFF
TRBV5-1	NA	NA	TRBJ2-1	TGCGCCAGCAGCTTGTACGGTTTAGGGTCCTACAATGAGCAGTTCTTC	CASSLYGLGSYNEQFF
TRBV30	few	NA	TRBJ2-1	TGTGCCTGGCGGCGAAGAGGCTTCGATGAGCAGTTCTTC	CAWRRRGFDEQFF
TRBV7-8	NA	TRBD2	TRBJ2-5	TGTGCCAGCAGCTTCCTACTAGCGGGGCTCCAAGAGACCCAGTACTTC	CASSFLLAGLQETQYF
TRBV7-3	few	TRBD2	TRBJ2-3	TGTGCCAGCAGCTTCTATCCGGGGGGATCACCGGATACGCAGTATTTT	CASSFYPGGSPDTQYF
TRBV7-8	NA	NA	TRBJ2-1	TGTGCCAGCAGCCTGGGCAGGGGGGCCAATGAGCAGTTCTTC	CASSLGRGANEQFF
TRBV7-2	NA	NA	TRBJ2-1	TGTGCCAGCAGCTCAACCCCGGGACACCAATCCTACAATGAGCAGTTCTTC	CASSSTPGHQSYNEQFF
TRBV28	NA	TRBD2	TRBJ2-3	TGTGCCAGCAGCGATAGCGGGGGGTGGGCAGATACGCAGTATTTT	CASSDSGGWADTQYF
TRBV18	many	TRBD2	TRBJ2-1	TGTGCCAGCTCACCTCGTCCTCTAGCGGGGGTCTCCTACAATGAGCAGTTCTTC	CASSPRPLAGVSYNEQFF
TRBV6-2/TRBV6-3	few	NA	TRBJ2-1	TGTGCCAGCAGTTCCTTGGTTCTCAATGAGCAGTTCTTC	CASSSLVLNEQFF
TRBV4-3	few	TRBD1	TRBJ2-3	TGCGCCAGCAGCCAATCCCTAGACAGGGGGCTTAGGACAGATACGCAGTATTTT	CASSQSLDRGLRTDTQYF
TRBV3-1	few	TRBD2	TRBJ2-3	TGTGCCAGCAGCCAAGATCGGTCTAGCGGGTTCACAGATACGCAGTATTTT	CASSQDRSSGFTDTQYF
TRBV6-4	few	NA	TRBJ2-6	TGTGCCAGCAGTGACTCGGGTTTTCAATCTGGGGCCAACGTCCTGACTTTC	CASSDSGFQSGANVLTF
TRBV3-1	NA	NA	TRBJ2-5	TGTGCCAGCAGCCAGGCCGGAAAGGGAGAGACCCGGTACTTC	CASSQAGKGETRYF
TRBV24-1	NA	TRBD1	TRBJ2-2	TGTGCCACTAGACCTGCGGGACAGGGTGCCGGGGAGCTGTTTTTT	CATRPAGQGAGELFF
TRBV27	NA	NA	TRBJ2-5	TGTGCCAGCAGCACCACTCTGGAGAGGGAGACCCAGTACTTC	CASSTTLERETQYF
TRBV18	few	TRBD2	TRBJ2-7	TGTGCCAGCTCCCAAACGCCGGGACTAGACGCGCAGTACTTC	CASSQTPGLDAQYF
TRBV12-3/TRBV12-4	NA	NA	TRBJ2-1	TGTGCCAGCAGTTTAAGGGGCCAAGGGGACAATGAGCAGTTCTTC	CASSLRGQGDNEQFF